These T cell receptor beta chains were read from a single sample in a study of T-cell memory formation after mild COVID-19. TCRdb passed the 5' RACE reads through MiXCR, listing each CDR3 protein once. Here the sample spans about half a million distinct CDR3 sequences, approximately 18% being singletons. Sequencing input: PBMCs or a T cell subset sorted from them (not recorded which). The receptors were gathered from an adult woman who had mild COVID-19 (a few samples of this study predate the infection). Cell type and time point are not known. The CDR3 runs from the conserved cysteine through the conserved F or W. A D gene is named only where the DNA matches it firmly. Size tells how often a clone was seen (once, few, many) or the class of an expanded clone, and some rows leave it out.

clone size | J gene | V gene | D gene | CDR3 protein | CDR3 DNA
. | TRBJ2-3 | TRBV24-1 | TRBD1 | CATSDPGTGFITDTQYF | TGTGCCACCAGTGACCCCGGGACAGGGTTTATCACAGATACGCAGTATTTT
few | TRBJ2-2 | TRBV19 | . | CASSIEMENTGELFF | TGTGCCAGTAGTATAGAGATGGAGAACACCGGGGAGCTGTTTTTT
. | TRBJ1-5 | TRBV5-1 | . | CASSLEGGTHQPQHF | TGCGCCAGCAGCTTGGAAGGGGGTACCCATCAGCCCCAGCATTTT
. | TRBJ2-1 | TRBV9 | TRBD2 | CASSVASGGAEQFF | TGTGCCAGCAGCGTAGCAAGCGGGGGTGCTGAGCAGTTCTTC
. | TRBJ1-6 | TRBV7-2 | TRBD1 | CASSSGTGKPGVNSPLHF | TGTGCCAGCAGCTCCGGGACAGGGAAGCCGGGGGTAAATTCACCCCTCCACTTT
. | TRBJ2-1 | TRBV6-6 | . | CASSYSYRDSEQFF | TGTGCCAGCAGTTACTCGTACAGGGACTCTGAGCAGTTCTTC
few | TRBJ2-7 | TRBV14 | . | CASSHIAGVPYEQYF | TGTGCCAGCAGCCATATTGCGGGTGTCCCCTACGAGCAGTACTTC
few | TRBJ2-7 | TRBV6-2/TRBV6-3 | . | CATEALYEQYF | TGTGCCACCGAAGCACTCTACGAGCAGTACTTC
. | TRBJ2-7 | TRBV25-1 | . | CASSEVSNYEQYF | TGTGCCAGCAGTGAGGTATCAAACTACGAGCAGTACTTC
once | TRBJ2-5 | TRBV18 | TRBD2 | CASSPAGVQETQYF | TGTGCCAGCTCCCCCGCGGGAGTCCAAGAGACCCAGTACTTC
. | TRBJ2-3 | TRBV5-1 | TRBD2 | CASSLGGTTNTDTQYF | TGCGCCAGCAGCTTGGGGGGGACTACTAACACAGATACGCAGTATTTT
many | TRBJ2-5 | TRBV12-3/TRBV12-4 | . | CASSSRGQETQYF | TGTGCCAGCAGTTCGAGAGGCCAAGAGACCCAGTACTTC
few | TRBJ1-6 | TRBV20-1 | . | CSARDRESNNSPLHF | TGCAGTGCTAGAGATCGGGAGTCAAATAATTCACCCCTCCACTTT
once | TRBJ2-3 | TRBV4-1 | TRBD2 | CASSQAVSGGAGTDTQYF | TGCGCCAGCAGCCAAGCTGTTAGCGGGGGGGCAGGCACAGATACGCAGTATTTT
. | TRBJ1-2 | TRBV4-3 | . | CASSQELRTGYTF | TGCGCCAGCAGCCAAGAGTTAAGGACTGGCTACACCTTC
few | TRBJ2-7 | TRBV5-4 | . | CASSLGPGTSYEQYF | TGTGCCAGCAGCTTGGGACCCGGGACATCCTACGAGCAGTACTTC
few | TRBJ2-1 | TRBV24-1 | . | CATSDTTGRRYNEQFF | TGTGCCACCAGTGATACGACAGGCAGGAGATACAATGAGCAGTTCTTC
few | TRBJ2-1 | TRBV20-1 | . | CSARWLNNEQFF | TGCAGTGCCCGATGGCTAAACAATGAGCAGTTCTTC
few | TRBJ2-6 | TRBV4-3 | . | CASSQDLGRSYSGANVLTF | TGCGCCAGCAGCCAAGATTTAGGACGGAGCTACTCTGGGGCCAACGTCCTGACTTTC
. | TRBJ2-1 | TRBV10-2 | TRBD2 | CASSVSGGASEQFF | TGCGCCAGCAGTGTAAGCGGGGGGGCTAGTGAGCAGTTCTTC
few | TRBJ2-1 | TRBV7-6 | . | CASSSRDFWPNEQFF | TGTGCCAGCAGCTCCCGGGACTTTTGGCCAAATGAGCAGTTCTTC
many | TRBJ2-7 | TRBV20-1 | . | CSASLEGGTSYEQYF | TGCAGTGCTTCCCTAGAGGGCGGAACCTCCTACGAGCAGTACTTC
. | TRBJ1-2 | TRBV4-3 | . | CASSQGRPDRYGYTF | TGCGCCAGCAGCCAAGGTCGCCCGGATCGCTATGGCTACACCTTC
. | TRBJ2-5 | TRBV7-9 | TRBD2 | CASSLPVWGGETQYF | TGTGCCAGCAGCTTGCCGGTTTGGGGAGGGGAGACCCAGTACTTC